A selection of T cell receptor beta chains follows, all from one sample in a study of blood T cell repertoires in COVID-19. Assay: immunoSEQ multiplex PCR; the TCRdb copy retains only in-frame clones and omits some. The sample yields about 370,000 clones, roughly 90% seen once. The sequencing input was peripheral blood. These receptors all come from a woman in her 30s with COVID-19, enrolled during active disease. Both conserved end residues are part of each CDR3. A D gene is named only where the DNA matches it firmly.

v_call: TRBV9; d_call: .; cdr3_aa: CASSADEGGSGNTIYF
v_call: TRBV29-1; d_call: TRBD1; cdr3_aa: CSVDGTGVADTQYF
v_call: TRBV10-3; d_call: .; cdr3_aa: CAISVAVNYGYTF
v_call: TRBV5-4; d_call: TRBD1; cdr3_aa: CASSDNRGQVEKLFF
v_call: TRBV6-1; d_call: .; cdr3_aa: CASSEGYRDVTQYF
v_call: TRBV3-1/TRBV3-2; d_call: TRBD2; cdr3_aa: CASRRLAGTGETQYF
v_call: TRBV5-1; d_call: .; cdr3_aa: CASSRQATSSYNEQFF
v_call: TRBV5-1; d_call: .; cdr3_aa: CASRRLNTDTQYF
v_call: TRBV13; d_call: TRBD2; cdr3_aa: CASSLRLAGGPWNEQFF
v_call: TRBV19; d_call: TRBD2; cdr3_aa: CASSGGLAGVAKNIQYF
v_call: TRBV20-1; d_call: .; cdr3_aa: CSASGQAGYTF
v_call: TRBV11-3; d_call: .; cdr3_aa: CASKGGVAKNIQYF